A selection of T cell receptor beta chains follows, all from one sample in a study of cytomegalovirus exposure and HLA in healthy donors. The protocol was immunoSEQ multiplex PCR, while the TCRdb copy is restricted to in-frame clones and leaves out a portion. The data show under 150,000 clones, with roughly 83% seen just once and roughly 2% held by the top ten. The source material was PBMCs. The receptors were sampled from a man in his late teens or twenties in good health and CMV-seronegative. The conserved cysteine and the conserved F or W are not part of the CDR3 here.

v_gene,j_gene,CDR3aa
TRBV9,TRBJ1-4,ASSVGQLNEKLF
TRBV11-2,TRBJ1-5,ASSLRRDSHQH
TRBV28,TRBJ1-5,ASSFPGYKPQH
TRBV28,TRBJ1-2,ASSPGQGLGGYT
TRBV30,TRBJ1-2,AWTKGSNYGYT
TRBV6-5,TRBJ2-7,ASSYVAGGSYEQY
TRBV7-3,TRBJ2-7,ASSLDRTYEQY
TRBV7-2,TRBJ2-5,ASRLTGNQETQY
TRBV4-3,TRBJ2-3,ASSQRTGTDTQY
TRBV14,TRBJ1-2,ASSQGPLRQGYNYGYT
TRBV15,TRBJ2-1,ATSRGAGAYNEQF
TRBV5-4,TRBJ2-7,ASSSRDNPWGQY
TRBV19,TRBJ2-3,ASSTISGTSTDTQY
TRBV28,TRBJ2-7,ASSQIGRRGEGKDYEQY
TRBV11-3,TRBJ2-1,ASSLDSGDNEQF
TRBV6-5,TRBJ2-7,ASSGSDRVRAEQY
TRBV29-1,TRBJ1-1,SVPGLSEAF
TRBV10-3,TRBJ2-3,AISGGGGRTTDTQY
TRBV28,TRBJ2-1,AIKGTVLYNEQF
TRBV5-8,TRBJ2-3,ASSLDSGRTDTQY
TRBV5-1,TRBJ1-4,ASTTGVGTIATNEKLF
TRBV7-9,TRBJ2-7,ASSYRAGTDYEQY
TRBV11-2,TRBJ1-1,ASRSPGVGTEAF
TRBV9,TRBJ2-1,ASSDQIPGQQAYNEQF
TRBV28,TRBJ1-2,ASSLRGGYT
TRBV4-3,TRBJ2-3,ASSQEGTLTSDTQY
TRBV19,TRBJ2-2,ASSQQGYGELF
TRBV28,TRBJ1-2,ASSLWDTEPYHGYT
TRBV7-3,TRBJ2-1,ASSPGTGNYNEQF
TRBV9,TRBJ1-2,ASSEQANYGYT
TRBV13,TRBJ2-1,ASSSDSRREF
TRBV27,TRBJ1-2,ASSLTAQGNGYT
TRBV6-5,TRBJ1-1,ASSSSAEAF
TRBV7-8,TRBJ2-7,ASSLAVQGGYEQY
TRBV15,TRBJ1-4,ATSNRDEKLF
TRBV6-5,TRBJ1-1,ASNSHDKNTEAF
TRBV28,TRBJ2-7,ASSSRTSGTIYEQY
TRBV30,TRBJ2-5,AWSRTSLGETQY
TRBV19,TRBJ2-2,ASRPTASGRAFGELF
TRBV5-8,TRBJ2-3,ASSLRFAYTQY
TRBV6-5,TRBJ1-4,ASSYSGLGRLF
TRBV29-1,TRBJ2-1,SVRQGIASEQF
TRBV5-1,TRBJ2-3,ASSPVQGDTQY
TRBV30,TRBJ2-3,AQIAGGPLY
TRBV10-3,TRBJ2-5,AISDVFEGRRQETQY
TRBV11-2,TRBJ1-4,ASSGGENEKLF